Described below is a single TCR beta chain sequence and its context. Profiling relied on immunoSEQ multiplex PCR, and the TCRdb table lists in-frame clones only, not all of them. This table has 30,000 to 35,000 clones, about four fifths appearing once. Autologous stem cell transplantation was followed by relapse in every patient, and brentuximab vedotin exposure varied. CDR3 length equals 16 residues. V was shortened by 0 bases and J by 4 bases, with 14 bases between the two germline ends. Germline V gene sequence: CDR1 SGDLS, CDR2 YYNGEE. This sample was taken from a study of PD-1 blockade in classical Hodgkin lymphoma.

The source of this sequence is a human donor with classical Hodgkin lymphoma. The specimen comprised peripheral blood mononuclear cells (PBMCs), sampled at baseline. J is TRBJ1-3 and V is TRBV9; tentatively, D is TRBD1 (5 bases). Written as DNA, the CDR3 is TGTGCCAGCAGCGTAGGAGGGGCCCGTTACGGAAACACCATATATTTT. This sequence encodes CASSVGGARYGNTIYF.